This is a list of T cell receptor beta chains from one sample in a study of OX40 agonist ivuxolimab in advanced cancers. Assay: immunoSEQ multiplex PCR; the TCRdb copy retains only in-frame clones and omits some. The sample carries 65,000 to 95,000 clones, 85% to 90% recorded once. The specimen was CD4+ or CD8+ T cells sorted from blood, collected in a trial of the OX40 agonist ivuxolimab. The receptors shown here come from an adult with an advanced solid tumor such as melanoma, head and neck, liver or kidney cancer. Both conserved end residues are part of each CDR3. The order of the fields is clone size, V gene, D gene, J gene, CDR3 DNA, CDR3 protein. A D gene is named only where the DNA matches it firmly. A clone size is listed for some rows: how often the clone was seen (once, few, many), or a class if it is expanded.

>-|TRBV7-8|-|TRBJ2-7
TGTGCCAGCAGCTTACAGGTGGTAGGGTACGAGCAGTACTTC
CASSLQVVGYEQYF
>few|TRBV2|TRBD1|TRBJ1-1
TGTGCCAGCAGGGACAGGGCCACTGAAGCTTTCTTT
CASRDRATEAFF
>-|TRBV7-3|-|TRBJ2-5
TGTGCCAGCAGCTTAAGACCGCAAGAGACCCAGTACTTC
CASSLRPQETQYF
>-|TRBV28|TRBD1|TRBJ2-7
TGTGCCAGCAATCCGGGACAGGGTGACTACGAGCAGTACTTC
CASNPGQGDYEQYF
>-|TRBV25-1|TRBD1|TRBJ1-6
TGTGCCAGCAGTGGCCCTCCACAGGGGTTTGGTTCACCCCTCCACTTT
CASSGPPQGFGSPLHF
>-|TRBV11-2|TRBD1|TRBJ2-5
TGTGCCAGCAGCTTAGACGGGACAGGGGGAGAGACCCAGTACTTC
CASSLDGTGGETQYF
>-|TRBV5-1|TRBD2|TRBJ2-3
TGCGCCAGCAGCTACCGGACTAGCGGGAGGTCGAATACGCAGTATTTT
CASSYRTSGRSNTQYF
>-|TRBV28|-|TRBJ1-5
TGTGCCAGCACGAGGGACTCAAATCAGCCCCAGCATTTT
CASTRDSNQPQHF
>few|TRBV5-1|TRBD2|TRBJ2-7
TGCGCCAGCAGCTTATCGCTCAGGGGTGGTCCCAGCGGGAGGAGGGCCTACGAGCAGTACTTC
CASSLSLRGGPSGRRAYEQYF
>-|TRBV5-4|-|TRBJ1-1
TGTGCCAGCAGCTTGCGAGAGAACACTGAAGCTTTCTTT
CASSLRENTEAFF
>-|TRBV7-2|-|TRBJ2-1
TGTGCCAGCAGCTTAGCGACAAGCTCCTACAATGAGCAGTTCTTC
CASSLATSSYNEQFF
>-|TRBV4-3|-|TRBJ2-2
TGCGCCAGCAGCCTCATAGGGGGAGGAGTGTCCGGGGAGCTGTTTTTT
CASSLIGGGVSGELFF
>-|TRBV28|-|TRBJ1-1
TGTGCCAGCAGTGTGGGTCGGAAGACGAATGAAGCTTTCTTT
CASSVGRKTNEAFF
>-|TRBV6-6|-|TRBJ2-1
TGTGCCAGCGGAGAGTTTATAAATGAGCAGTTCTTC
CASGEFINEQFF